The entry that follows covers one T cell receptor (beta chain) sequence. CDR3 length: 16 amino acids. The germline V gene encodes CDR1 LNHDA and CDR2 SQIVND (reference sequence). Trimming removed 5 bases from V and 6 bases from J; junction bases left unmatched: 12. The sample is drawn from a study of cytomegalovirus exposure and HLA in healthy donors. The PCR ran on 60 Vbeta and 13 Jbeta primers. Data came from immunoSEQ multiplex PCR; TCRdb stores just in-frame clones and leaves some out. In the table there are 150,000 to 170,000 clones, 65% to 85% of which are singletons. The sequenced sample was PBMCs. The sequence derives from a man between 18 and 29 years old in good health and CMV-seronegative. The chain uses TRBV19 and TRBJ1-5; 8 nucleotides align to TRBD1. CDR3 region: CASSDLGQGGGQPQHF. In DNA form, the CDR3 reads TGTGCCAGTAGTGACCTAGGACAGGGCGGAGGTCAGCCCCAGCATTTT. The full variable domain, in which reference TRBV19 and TRBJ1-5 provide the parts outside the CDR3, is DGGITQSPKYLFRKEGQNVTLSCEQNLNHDAMYWYRQDPGQGLRLIYYSQIVNDFQKGDIAEGYSVSREKKESFPLTVTSAQKNPTAFYLCASSDLGQGGGQPQHFGDGTRLSIL.